The T cell receptor beta chain described here comes from a study of T cell responses to AZD1222 COVID-19 vaccine. Assay used: immunoSEQ multiplex PCR; TCRdb lists only in-frame clones, some missing. Of 95,000 to 100,000 clones listed, less than 95% are singletons. Trimming stripped 7 bases from V and 0 bases from J, with 10 bases between. Germline lookup yields CDR1 SGHRS and CDR2 YFSETQ. This CDR3 spans 14 amino acids. Material: peripheral blood, obtained on day 0 of AZD1222 vaccination. V and J are TRBV5-1 and TRBJ1-4; D uncertain. The TCR was taken from an adult in good health. The CDR3 sequence: CASAALATNEKLFF. CDR3 DNA sequence: TGCGCCAGCGCCGCACTGGCAACTAATGAAAAACTGTTTTTT. The variable domain in full, with the rest retrieved from reference TRBV5-1 and TRBJ1-4, is KAGVTQTPRYLIKTRGQQVTLSCSPISGHRSVSWYQQTPGQGLQFLFEYFSETQRNKGNFPGRFSGRQFSNSRSEMNVSTLELGDSALYLCASAALATNEKLFFGSGTQLSVL.